This TCR beta chain is from a study of control samples from healthy donors and cancer patients. TCRdb keeps only in-frame clones here, not all; method: immunoSEQ multiplex PCR. The sample has about 90,000 clones, 90% to 95% seen once. Trimming pared 0 bases from V and 7 bases from J, leaving 16 bases between. The germline V gene has CDR1 SQVTM and CDR2 ANQGSEA. This CDR3 has 15 residues. The sequencing sample was made of blood. The chain couples TRBV29-1 to TRBJ2-1, with D unclear. This receptor was obtained from a woman aged 25 to 39 in good health. The chain's CDR3 is CSVEDSWARENEQFF. The CDR3 DNA follows: TGCAGCGTTGAAGATTCTTGGGCCAGAGAAAATGAGCAGTTCTTC.